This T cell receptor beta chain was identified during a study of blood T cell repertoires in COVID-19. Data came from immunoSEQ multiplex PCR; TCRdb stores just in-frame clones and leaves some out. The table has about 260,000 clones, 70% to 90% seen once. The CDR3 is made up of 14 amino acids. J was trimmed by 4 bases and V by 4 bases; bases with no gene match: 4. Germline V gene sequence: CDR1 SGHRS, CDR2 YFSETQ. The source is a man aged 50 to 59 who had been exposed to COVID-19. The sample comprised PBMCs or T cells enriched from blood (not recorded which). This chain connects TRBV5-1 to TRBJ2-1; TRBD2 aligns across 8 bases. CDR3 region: CASSRSGTYNEQFF. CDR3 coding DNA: TGCGCCAGCAGCCGTAGCGGGACTTACAATGAGCAGTTCTTC.